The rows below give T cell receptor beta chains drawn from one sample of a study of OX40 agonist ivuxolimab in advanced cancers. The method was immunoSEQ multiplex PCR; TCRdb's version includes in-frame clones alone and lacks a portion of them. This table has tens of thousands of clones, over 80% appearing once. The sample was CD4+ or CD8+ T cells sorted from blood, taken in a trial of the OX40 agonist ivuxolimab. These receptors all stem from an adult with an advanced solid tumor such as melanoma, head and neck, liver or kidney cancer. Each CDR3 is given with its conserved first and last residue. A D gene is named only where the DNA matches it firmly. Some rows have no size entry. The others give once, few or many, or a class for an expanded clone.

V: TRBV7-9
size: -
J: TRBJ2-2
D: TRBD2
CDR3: CASSPSGRGTGELFF
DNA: TGTGCCAGCAGCCCGAGCGGGAGGGGCACCGGGGAGCTGTTTTTT

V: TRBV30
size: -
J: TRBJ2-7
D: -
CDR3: CAWSGVGSSEYYEQYF
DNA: TGTGCCTGGAGTGGGGTGGGATCTAGCGAGTACTACGAGCAGTACTTC

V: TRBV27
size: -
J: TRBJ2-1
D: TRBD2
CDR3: CASSLRLAGGSYEQFF
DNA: TGTGCCAGCAGTCTTAGACTAGCGGGAGGGTCATATGAGCAGTTCTTC

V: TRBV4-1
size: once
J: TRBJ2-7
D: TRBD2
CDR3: CASSQDSGSGSPYEQYF
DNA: TGCGCCAGCAGCCAAGATTCCGGTAGCGGGTCACCCTACGAGCAGTACTTC

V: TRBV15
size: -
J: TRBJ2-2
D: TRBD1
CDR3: CATLDRVGNTGELFF
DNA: TGTGCCACCCTGGACAGGGTCGGGAACACCGGGGAGCTGTTTTTT

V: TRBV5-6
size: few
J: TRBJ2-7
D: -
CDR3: CASSGHYEQYF
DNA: TGTGCCAGCAGTGGACACTACGAGCAGTACTTC

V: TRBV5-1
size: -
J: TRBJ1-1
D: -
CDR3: CASSSQGPENTEAFF
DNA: TGCGCCAGCAGCAGTCAGGGCCCAGAGAACACTGAAGCTTTCTTT

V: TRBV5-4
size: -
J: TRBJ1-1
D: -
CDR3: CASSFDRNTEAFF
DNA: TGTGCCAGCAGCTTTGACAGAAACACTGAAGCTTTCTTT

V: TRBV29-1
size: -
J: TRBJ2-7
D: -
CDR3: CSAIPYMSDRQNPYEQYF
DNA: TGCAGCGCCATACCGTACATGAGCGACAGACAAAACCCCTACGAGCAGTACTTC

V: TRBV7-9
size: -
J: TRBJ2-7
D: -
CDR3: CASSPEGGGAEQYF
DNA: TGTGCCAGCAGCCCGGAGGGGGGGGGAGCCGAGCAGTACTTC

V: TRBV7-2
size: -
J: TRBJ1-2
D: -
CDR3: CASSLALRGGPYGYTF
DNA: TGTGCCAGCAGCTTAGCCCTCCGGGGAGGCCCCTATGGCTACACCTTC

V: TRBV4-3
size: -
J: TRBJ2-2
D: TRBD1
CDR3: CASSQDRGLNTGELFF
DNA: TGCGCCAGCAGCCAAGACAGGGGGTTAAACACCGGGGAGCTGTTTTTT

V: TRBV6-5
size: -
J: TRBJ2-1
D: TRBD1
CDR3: CASSSPGQGMNEQFF
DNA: TGTGCCAGCAGTTCTCCGGGACAGGGGATGAATGAGCAGTTCTTC

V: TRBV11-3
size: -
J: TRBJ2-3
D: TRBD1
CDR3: CASSFSTTYRGLGDTQYF
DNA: TGTGCCAGCAGCTTCTCAACAACCTACAGGGGGCTCGGGGATACGCAGTATTTT

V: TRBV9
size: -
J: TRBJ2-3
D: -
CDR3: CASSVVGLSDTQYF
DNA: TGTGCCAGCAGCGTAGTTGGGCTTTCAGATACGCAGTATTTT

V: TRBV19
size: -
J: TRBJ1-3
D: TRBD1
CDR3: CASTPGTVSRNTIYF
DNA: TGTGCCAGTACCCCCGGGACAGTCAGTCGAAACACCATATATTTT

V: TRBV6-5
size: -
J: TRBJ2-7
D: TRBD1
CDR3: CASSYPGTGKFEQYF
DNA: TGTGCCAGCAGTTACCCCGGGACAGGGAAGTTCGAGCAGTACTTC

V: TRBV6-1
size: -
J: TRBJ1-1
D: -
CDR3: CASSDRTIMNTEAFF
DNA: TGTGCCAGCAGCGACCGGACAATCATGAACACTGAAGCTTTCTTT

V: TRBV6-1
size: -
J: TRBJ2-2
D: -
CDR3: CASRRQDTNTGELFF
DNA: TGTGCCAGCAGAAGACAGGATACGAACACCGGGGAGCTGTTTTTT

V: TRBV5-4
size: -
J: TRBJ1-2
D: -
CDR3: CASSWAGANYGYTF
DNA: TGTGCCAGCAGCTGGGCAGGAGCTAACTATGGCTACACCTTC

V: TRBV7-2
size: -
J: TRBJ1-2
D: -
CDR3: CASSLAPAGERNGYTF
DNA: TGTGCCAGCAGCTTAGCACCGGCCGGGGAAAGAAATGGCTACACCTTC

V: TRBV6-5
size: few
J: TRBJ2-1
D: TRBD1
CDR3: CASSYLGTGKNEQFF
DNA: TGTGCCAGCAGTTACCTCGGGACAGGGAAGAATGAGCAGTTCTTC

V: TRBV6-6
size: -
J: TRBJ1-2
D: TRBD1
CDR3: CASSSRDRGYGYTF
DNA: TGTGCCAGCAGTTCTCGGGACAGGGGTTATGGCTACACCTTC

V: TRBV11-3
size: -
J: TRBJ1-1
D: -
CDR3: CASSPGASNTEAFF
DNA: TGTGCCAGCAGCCCAGGGGCGTCGAACACTGAAGCTTTCTTT

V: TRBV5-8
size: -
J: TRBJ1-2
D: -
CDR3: CASSLGVLLDYGYTF
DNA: TGTGCCAGCAGCTTGGGGGTATTGCTGGACTATGGCTACACCTTC

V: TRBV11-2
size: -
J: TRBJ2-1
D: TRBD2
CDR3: CASSLSASGAYNEQFF
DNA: TGTGCCAGCAGCTTATCGGCTAGCGGGGCCTACAATGAGCAGTTCTTC

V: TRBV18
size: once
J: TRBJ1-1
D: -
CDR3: CASSLLVRGMNTEAFF
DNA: TGTGCCAGCTCTCTCTTAGTAAGGGGCATGAACACTGAAGCTTTCTTT

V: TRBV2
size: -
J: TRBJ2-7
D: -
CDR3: CASSDYGGPYEQYF
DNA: TGTGCCAGCAGTGATTATGGCGGACCGTACGAGCAGTACTTC

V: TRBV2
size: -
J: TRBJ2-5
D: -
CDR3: CASSEWGAQAVLETQYF
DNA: TGTGCCAGCAGTGAATGGGGGGCACAGGCGGTCCTTGAGACCCAGTACTTC

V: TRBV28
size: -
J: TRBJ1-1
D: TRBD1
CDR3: CASSLGQGKGEAFF
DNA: TGTGCCAGCAGTCTGGGACAGGGGAAGGGTGAAGCTTTCTTT

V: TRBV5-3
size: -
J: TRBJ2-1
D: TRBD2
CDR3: CARSLAAGGPDNEQFF
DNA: TGTGCCAGAAGCTTGGCCGCGGGAGGGCCCGACAATGAGCAGTTCTTC